The 3 T cell receptor beta chains below were found in one sample sequenced in a study of identical twins. TCRdb recomputed calls from the 5' RACE reads with MiXCR, one row per CDR3 protein. The table lists approximately 600,000 distinct CDR3 sequences, under 8.5% of them singletons, with 1.5% to 2% in the top ten. This same sample was also taken into another study, of yellow fever vaccine responses in identical twins.

Material: PBMCs. The origin of the receptors is a woman aged 18-29 years in good health.

This clonotype turned up a few times. The chain links TRBV20-1 to TRBJ2-5; 7 nucleotides match TRBD1. The V and J ends lost 4 bases and 2 bases, in that order; junction bases with no gene match: 10. The CDR3 covers 15 residues. The V gene's germline CDR1 is DFQATT and CDR2 SNEGSKA (reference sequence). The CDR3 DNA reads as TGCAGTGCTACCCGAAGGGGGCTGGATCAAGAGACCCAGTACTTC. As protein: CSATRRGLDQETQYF.

This clonotype was counted at least ten times. V usage is TRBV12-3 or TRBV12-4 and J usage is TRBJ2-2; D gene unclear. There are 15 residues in the CDR3. V lost 0 bases and J lost 5, with 10 bases in between. CDR3 in amino acids: CASSLAVPGTGELFF. The DNA of the CDR3 is TGTGCCAGCAGTTTAGCGGTGCCGGGTACCGGGGAGCTGTTTTTT.

This clonotype was found a few times. This CDR3 is CAISESASGSLPDTQYF. CDR3 DNA sequence: TGTGCCATCAGTGAGTCCGCTAGCGGGAGCCTCCCAGATACGCAGTATTTT. This sequence joins TRBV10-3 and TRBJ2-3, with TRBD2 matching over 10 bases. The junction had 7 bases not matched to a gene; V was cut back by 0 bases and J by 4 bases. Germline CDR1 ENHRY, CDR2 SYGVKD. This CDR3 is 17 amino acids long.